This T cell receptor (beta chain) was recovered during a study of T cells in Graves' hyperthyroidism and ophthalmopathy. What was amplified from RNA transcripts were TCR beta CDR3 regions. RT-PCR in the first round (using the HTBI primer set) targeted the TCR CDR3. One entry per CDR3 protein results from TCRdb running MiXCR on the multiplex PCR reads. The sample consists of about 340,000 distinct CDR3 sequences, 15% to 20% of them appearing once. This clonotype was seen many times. Sequenced: blood. This TCR came from a woman aged 45-65 years with Graves' hyperthyroidism.

The CDR3 spells CASSLGQAPLNEQFF. The CDR3, as DNA: TGTGCCAGCAGCTTAGGACAGGCCCCCCTCAATGAGCAGTTCTTC. V usage is TRBV6-1 and J usage is TRBJ2-1, with 7 bases aligning to TRBD1. CDR1 MNHNS and CDR2 SASEGT come from the germline V gene. The CDR3 is 15 amino acids. The J segment lost 6 bases and the V segment lost 6 bases, leaving 11 bases of the junction unmatched.